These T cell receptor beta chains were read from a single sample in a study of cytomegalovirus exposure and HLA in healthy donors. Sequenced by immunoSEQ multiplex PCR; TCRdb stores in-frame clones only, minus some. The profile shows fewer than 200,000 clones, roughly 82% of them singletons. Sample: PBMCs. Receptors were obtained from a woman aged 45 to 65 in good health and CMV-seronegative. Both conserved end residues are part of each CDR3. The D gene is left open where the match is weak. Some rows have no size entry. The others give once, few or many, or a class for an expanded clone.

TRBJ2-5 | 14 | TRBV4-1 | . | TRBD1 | CASSQPGTEETQYF | TGCGCCAGCAGCCAACCCGGGACAGAAGAGACCCAGTACTTC
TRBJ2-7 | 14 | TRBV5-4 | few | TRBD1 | CASTTDRGIYEQYF | TGTGCCAGCACTACCGACAGGGGAATCTACGAGCAGTACTTC
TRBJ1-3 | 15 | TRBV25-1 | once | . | CASSELTGTGNTIYF | TGTGCCAGCAGTGAGCTCACAGGGACTGGAAACACCATATATTTT
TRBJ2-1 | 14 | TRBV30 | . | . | CAWTGFGAYNEQFF | TGTGCCTGGACAGGGTTCGGAGCCTACAATGAGCAGTTCTTC
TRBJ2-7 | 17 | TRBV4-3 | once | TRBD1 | CASSQLPGTGSSYEQYF | TGCGCCAGCAGCCAACTACCCGGGACAGGGAGTTCCTACGAGCAGTACTTC
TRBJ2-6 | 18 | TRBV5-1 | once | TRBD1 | CASASEGGPETGANVLTF | TGCGCCAGCGCCTCCGAAGGGGGCCCGGAAACTGGGGCCAACGTCCTGACTTTC
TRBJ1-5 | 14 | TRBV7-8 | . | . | CASSLARSGEPQHF | TGTGCCAGCAGCTTAGCACGGTCCGGTGAGCCCCAGCATTTT
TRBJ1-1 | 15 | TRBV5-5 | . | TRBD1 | CASSPWRGPGTEAFF | TGTGCCAGCAGCCCCTGGAGGGGGCCCGGCACTGAAGCTTTCTTT
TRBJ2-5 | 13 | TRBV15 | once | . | CATSSGQSETQYF | TGTGCCACCAGCAGTGGACAGTCAGAGACCCAGTACTTC
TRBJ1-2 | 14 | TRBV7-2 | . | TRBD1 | CASSFAQGAYGYTF | TGTGCCAGCAGCTTTGCCCAGGGGGCCTATGGCTACACCTTC
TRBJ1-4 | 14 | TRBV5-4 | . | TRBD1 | CASSFGQVDEKLFF | TGTGCCAGCAGCTTCGGACAGGTGGATGAAAAACTGTTTTTT
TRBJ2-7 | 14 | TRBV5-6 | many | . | CASSFGASSYEQYF | TGTGCCAGCAGCTTTGGGGCAAGCTCCTACGAGCAGTACTTC
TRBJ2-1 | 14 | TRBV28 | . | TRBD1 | CASSGGQVYNEQFF | TGTGCCAGCAGTGGGGGACAGGTCTACAATGAGCAGTTCTTC
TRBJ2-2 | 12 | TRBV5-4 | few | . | CASSSNTGELFF | TGTGCCAGCAGCTCTAACACCGGGGAGCTGTTTTTT
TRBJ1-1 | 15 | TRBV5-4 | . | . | CASSAVWQPNTEAFF | TGTGCCAGCAGCGCGGTGTGGCAGCCGAACACTGAAGCTTTCTTT
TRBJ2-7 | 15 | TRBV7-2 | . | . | CASSSNWRGSYEQYF | TGTGCCAGCAGTTCCAACTGGCGGGGCTCCTACGAGCAGTACTTC
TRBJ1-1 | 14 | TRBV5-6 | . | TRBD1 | CASSLGPGGAEAFF | TGTGCCAGCAGCTTGGGTCCAGGGGGTGCTGAAGCTTTCTTT
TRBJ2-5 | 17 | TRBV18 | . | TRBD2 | CASSRTAGEPNGETQYF | TGTGCCAGCTCACGTACAGCGGGAGAGCCCAATGGAGAGACCCAGTACTTC
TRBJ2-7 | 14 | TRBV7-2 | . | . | CASSLRQASYEQYF | TGTGCCAGCAGCTTAAGACAGGCCTCCTACGAGCAGTACTTC
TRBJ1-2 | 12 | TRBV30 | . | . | CAWIRGVEGYTF | TGTGCCTGGATCCGCGGGGTAGAGGGCTACACCTTC
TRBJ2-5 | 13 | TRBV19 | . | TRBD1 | CASSIQGEETQYF | TGTGCCAGTAGTATACAGGGGGAAGAGACCCAGTACTTC
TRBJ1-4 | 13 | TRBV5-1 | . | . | CASSLGQLEKLFF | TGCGCCAGCAGCTTGGGACAGCTTGAAAAACTGTTTTTT
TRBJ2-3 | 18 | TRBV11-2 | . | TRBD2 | CASSLISGGLSSTDTQYF | TGTGCCAGCAGCTTAATTAGCGGGGGGTTGTCGAGCACAGATACGCAGTATTTT
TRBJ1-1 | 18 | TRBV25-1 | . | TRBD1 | CASSPRRGTGRMNTEAFF | TGTGCCAGCAGCCCCAGGAGGGGGACAGGGCGCATGAACACTGAAGCTTTCTTT
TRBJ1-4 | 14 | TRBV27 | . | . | CASSLLGASEKLFF | TGTGCCAGCAGTTTATTGGGGGCGAGTGAAAAACTGTTTTTT
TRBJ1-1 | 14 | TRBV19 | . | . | CASSTRGYFAEAFF | TGTGCCAGTAGTACTAGGGGTTATTTCGCTGAAGCTTTCTTT
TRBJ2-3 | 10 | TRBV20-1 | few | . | CSAHTDTQYF | TGCAGTGCTCACACAGATACGCAGTATTTT
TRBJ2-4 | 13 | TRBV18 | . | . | CASSQGTKNIQYF | TGTGCCAGCTCACAGGGGACCAAAAACATTCAGTACTTC
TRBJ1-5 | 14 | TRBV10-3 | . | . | CAISDRGEGQPQHF | TGTGCCATCAGTGATCGGGGGGAGGGACAGCCCCAGCATTTT
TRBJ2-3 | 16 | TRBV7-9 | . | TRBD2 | CASSLGGGGLGDTQYF | TGTGCCAGCAGCTTAGGGGGCGGGGGACTCGGAGATACGCAGTATTTT
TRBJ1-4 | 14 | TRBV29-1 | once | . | CSVEGTRAGEKLFF | TGCAGCGTTGAGGGGACAAGGGCTGGGGAAAAACTGTTTTTT
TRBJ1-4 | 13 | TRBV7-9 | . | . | CASRQINNEKLFF | TGTGCCAGTAGACAGATCAATAATGAAAAACTGTTTTTT
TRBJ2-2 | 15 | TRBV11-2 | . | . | CASSFRGTNTGELFF | TGTGCCAGCAGCTTTCGGGGGACGAACACCGGGGAGCTGTTTTTT
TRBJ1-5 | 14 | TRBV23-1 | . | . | CAGGTIQGRQPQHF | TGCGCCGGGGGGACTATACAGGGACGGCAGCCCCAGCATTTT
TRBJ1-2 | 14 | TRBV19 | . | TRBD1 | CASSTGQTNYGYTF | TGTGCCAGTAGTACGGGACAGACGAACTATGGCTACACCTTC
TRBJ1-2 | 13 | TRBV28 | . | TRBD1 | CASSPDRAYGYTF | TGTGCCAGCAGCCCAGACAGGGCCTATGGCTACACCTTC
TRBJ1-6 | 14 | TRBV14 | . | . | CASSPRPNNSPLHF | TGTGCCAGCAGCCCACGCCCTAATAATTCACCCCTCCACTTT
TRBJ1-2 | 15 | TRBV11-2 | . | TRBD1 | CASSFSQGVDYGYTF | TGTGCCAGCAGCTTTTCCCAGGGGGTGGACTATGGCTACACCTTC
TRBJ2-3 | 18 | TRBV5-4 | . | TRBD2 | CASSREASGGAVLDTQYF | TGTGCCAGCAGTCGGGAGGCTAGCGGGGGGGCCGTCCTAGATACGCAGTATTTT
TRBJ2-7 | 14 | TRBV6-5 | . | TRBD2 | CASSYRRERYEQYF | TGTGCCAGCAGTTATAGGCGGGAGCGGTACGAGCAGTACTTC
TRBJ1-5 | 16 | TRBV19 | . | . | CASSSRTTGRNQPQHF | TGTGCCAGTAGTTCCAGGACAACCGGGCGCAATCAGCCCCAGCATTTT
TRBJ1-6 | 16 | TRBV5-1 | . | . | CASSLAASSYNSPPHF | TGCGCCAGCAGCTTGGCTGCGAGCTCCTATAATTCACCCCCCCACTTT
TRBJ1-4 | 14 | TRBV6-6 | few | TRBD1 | CASSIDRVFEKLFF | TGTGCCAGCAGTATCGACAGGGTATTCGAAAAACTGTTTTTT
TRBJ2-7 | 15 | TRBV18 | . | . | CASSQLEGQHYEQYF | TGTGCCAGCTCACAATTGGAGGGGCAACACTACGAGCAGTACTTC
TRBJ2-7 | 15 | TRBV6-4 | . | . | CASIGVWTSPYEQYF | TGTGCCAGCATTGGGGTTTGGACTTCCCCCTACGAGCAGTACTTC
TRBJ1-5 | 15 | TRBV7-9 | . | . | CASSLGLSGNQPQHF | TGTGCCAGCAGCTTAGGACTGAGTGGCAATCAGCCCCAGCATTTT
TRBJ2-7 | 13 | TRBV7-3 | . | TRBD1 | CASSPGQGFEQYF | TGTGCCAGCAGCCCAGGACAGGGGTTCGAGCAGTACTTC
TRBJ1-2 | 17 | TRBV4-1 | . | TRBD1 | CASSQFGTGGYRNGYTF | TGCGCCAGCAGCCAATTCGGGACAGGGGGTTATCGAAATGGCTACACCTTC
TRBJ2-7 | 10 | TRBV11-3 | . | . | CASGEYEQYF | TGTGCCAGCGGAGAATACGAGCAGTACTTC
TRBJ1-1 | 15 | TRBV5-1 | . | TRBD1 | CASSFSRTGEERAFF | TGCGCCAGCAGCTTTAGCCGGACAGGGGAAGAGAGAGCTTTCTTT
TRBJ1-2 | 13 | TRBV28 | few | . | CASSPTANYGYTF | TGTGCCAGCAGTCCGACAGCGAACTATGGCTACACCTTC
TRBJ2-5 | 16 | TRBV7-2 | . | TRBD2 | CASSPLTRGGVETQYF | TGTGCCAGCAGCCCCCTTACCCGGGGGGGGGTGGAGACCCAGTACTTC